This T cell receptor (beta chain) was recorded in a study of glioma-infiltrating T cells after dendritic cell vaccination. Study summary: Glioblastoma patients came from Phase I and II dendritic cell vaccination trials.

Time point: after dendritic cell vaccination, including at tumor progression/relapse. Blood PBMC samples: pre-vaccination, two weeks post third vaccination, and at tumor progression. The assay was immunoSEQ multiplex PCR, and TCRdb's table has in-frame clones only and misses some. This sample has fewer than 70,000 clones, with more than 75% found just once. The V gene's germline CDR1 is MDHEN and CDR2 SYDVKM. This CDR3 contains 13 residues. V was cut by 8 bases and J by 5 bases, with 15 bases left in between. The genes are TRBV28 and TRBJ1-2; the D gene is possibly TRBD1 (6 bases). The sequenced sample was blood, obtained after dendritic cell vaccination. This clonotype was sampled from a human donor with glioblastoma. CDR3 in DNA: TGTGCCAGCTACAGGGTCGATACTTATGGCTACACCTTC. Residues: CASYRVDTYGYTF.